Reported below is one T cell receptor beta chain. With 60 Vbeta and 13 Jbeta primers, the PCR was carried out. Assay used: immunoSEQ multiplex PCR; TCRdb lists only in-frame clones, some missing. The sample has under 300,000 clones, 65% to 85% seen once. The record originates from a study of cytomegalovirus exposure and HLA in healthy donors. The receptor was derived from a female donor in good health and CMV-seronegative. Specimen: PBMCs.

Here the CDR3 DNA reads TGTGCCTGGAGTAGCCGAAGCTCCTACGAGCAGTACTTC. It specifies CAWSSRSSYEQYF. The rearrangement uses TRBV30 and TRBJ2-7; no definite D call. Germline CDR1 is GTSNPN and CDR2 is SVGIG (reference sequence). The V end lost 2 bases, the J end lost 0 bases, and 8 bases lay between the germline ends. This CDR3 comprises 13 residues. The full variable domain, in which reference TRBV30 and TRBJ2-7 provide the parts outside the CDR3, is SQTIHQWPATLVQPVGSPLSLECTVEGTSNPNLYWYRQAAGRGLQLLFYSVGIGQISSEVPQNLSASRPQDRQFILSSKKLLLSDSGFYLCAWSSRSSYEQYFGPGTRLTVT.